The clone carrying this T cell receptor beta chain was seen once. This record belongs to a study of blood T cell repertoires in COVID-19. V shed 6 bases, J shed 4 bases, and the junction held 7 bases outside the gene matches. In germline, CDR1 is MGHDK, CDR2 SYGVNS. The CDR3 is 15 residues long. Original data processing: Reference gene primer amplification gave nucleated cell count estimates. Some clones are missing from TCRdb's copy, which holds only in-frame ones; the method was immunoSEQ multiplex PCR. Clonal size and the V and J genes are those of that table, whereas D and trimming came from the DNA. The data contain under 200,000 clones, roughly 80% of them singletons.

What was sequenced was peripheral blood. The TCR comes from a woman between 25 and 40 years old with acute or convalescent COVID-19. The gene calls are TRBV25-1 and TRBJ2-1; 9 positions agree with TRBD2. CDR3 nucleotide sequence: TGTGCCAGCAGATCTCCGGGACTAGCTTACAATGAGCAGTTCTTC. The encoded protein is CASRSPGLAYNEQFF.